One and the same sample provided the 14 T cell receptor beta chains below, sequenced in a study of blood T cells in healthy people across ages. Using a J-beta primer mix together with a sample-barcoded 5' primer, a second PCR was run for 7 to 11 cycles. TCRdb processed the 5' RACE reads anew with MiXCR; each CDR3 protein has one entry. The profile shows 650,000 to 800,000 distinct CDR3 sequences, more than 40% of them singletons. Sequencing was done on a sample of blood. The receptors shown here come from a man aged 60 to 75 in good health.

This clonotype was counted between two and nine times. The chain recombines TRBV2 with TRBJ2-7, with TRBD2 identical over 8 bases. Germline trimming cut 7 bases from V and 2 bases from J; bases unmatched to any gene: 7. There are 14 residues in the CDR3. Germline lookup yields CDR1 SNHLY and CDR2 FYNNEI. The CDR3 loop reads CASTRERGTYEQYF. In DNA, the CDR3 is TGTGCCAGCACGAGGGAGCGGGGGACCTACGAGCAGTACTTC.

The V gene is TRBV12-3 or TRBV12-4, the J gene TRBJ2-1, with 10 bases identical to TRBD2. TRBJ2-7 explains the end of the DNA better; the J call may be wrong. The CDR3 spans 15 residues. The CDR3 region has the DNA TGTGCCAGCAGTGACCACGGGACTAGCGACAATGAGCAGTACTTC. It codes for CASSDHGTSDNEQYF.

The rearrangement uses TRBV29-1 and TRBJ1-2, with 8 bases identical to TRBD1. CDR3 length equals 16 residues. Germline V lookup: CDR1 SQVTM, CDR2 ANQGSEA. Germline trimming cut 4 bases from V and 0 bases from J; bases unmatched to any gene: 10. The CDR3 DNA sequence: TGCAGCGTTGGGCCGACAGGGGTTTCAGCTAACTATGGCTACACCTTC. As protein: CSVGPTGVSANYGYTF.

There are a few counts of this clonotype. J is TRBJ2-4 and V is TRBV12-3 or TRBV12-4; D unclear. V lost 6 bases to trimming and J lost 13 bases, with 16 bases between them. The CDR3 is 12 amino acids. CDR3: CASSRSQQGQYF. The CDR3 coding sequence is TGTGCCAGCAGCAGGTCACAGCAAGGGCAGTACTTC.

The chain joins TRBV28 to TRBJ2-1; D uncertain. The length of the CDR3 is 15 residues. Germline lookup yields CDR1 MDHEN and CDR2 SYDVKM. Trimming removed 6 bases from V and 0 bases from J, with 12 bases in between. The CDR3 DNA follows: TGTGCCAGCAGGGAAGGCCTGAGCTCCTACAATGAGCAGTTCTTC. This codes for CASREGLSSYNEQFF.

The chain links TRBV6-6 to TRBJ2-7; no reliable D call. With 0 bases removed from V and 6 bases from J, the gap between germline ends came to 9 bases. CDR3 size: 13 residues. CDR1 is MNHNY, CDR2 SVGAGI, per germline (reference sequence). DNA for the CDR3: TGTGCCAGCAGTTACTCCTGGAATTCCGAGCAGTACTTC. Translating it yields CASSYSWNSEQYF.

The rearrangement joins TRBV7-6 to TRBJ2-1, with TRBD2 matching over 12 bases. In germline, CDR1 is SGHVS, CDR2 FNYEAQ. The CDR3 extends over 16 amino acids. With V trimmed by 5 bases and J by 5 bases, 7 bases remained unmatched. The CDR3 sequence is CASSPSGGVPNNEQFF. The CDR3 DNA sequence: TGTGCCAGCAGCCCTAGCGGGGGGGTCCCTAACAATGAGCAGTTCTTC.

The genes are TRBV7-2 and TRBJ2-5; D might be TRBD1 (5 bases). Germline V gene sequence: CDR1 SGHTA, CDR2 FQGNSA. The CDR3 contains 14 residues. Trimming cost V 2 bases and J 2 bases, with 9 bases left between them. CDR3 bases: TGTGCCAGCAGCTTAACCAGGGTTCAAGAGACCCAGTACTTC. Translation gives CASSLTRVQETQYF.

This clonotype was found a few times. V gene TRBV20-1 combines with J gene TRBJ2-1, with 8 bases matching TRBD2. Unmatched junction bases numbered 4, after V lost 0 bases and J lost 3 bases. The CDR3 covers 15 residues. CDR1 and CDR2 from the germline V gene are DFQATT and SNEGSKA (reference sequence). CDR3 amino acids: CSARDGGLGYNEQFF. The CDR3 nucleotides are TGCAGTGCTAGAGATGGGGGACTAGGCTACAATGAGCAGTTCTTC.

The CDR3 DNA sequence: TGTGCCAGCAGCTTAGACGGGGGGTGGGCAGGACGAAGCTACGAGCAGTACTTC. The encoded protein is CASSLDGGWAGRSYEQYF. The J gene is TRBJ2-7, the V gene TRBV7-2; 7 nucleotides agree with TRBD2. J lost 3 bases, V lost 1 base, and 15 bases had no gene match. Germline CDR1 reads SGHTA; CDR2 reads FQGNSA. The CDR3 spans 18 residues.

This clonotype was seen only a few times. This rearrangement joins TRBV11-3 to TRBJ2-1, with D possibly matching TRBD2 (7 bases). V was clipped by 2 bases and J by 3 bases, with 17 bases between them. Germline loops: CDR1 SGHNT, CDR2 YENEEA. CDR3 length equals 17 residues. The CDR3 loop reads CASSLRSPGGIYNEQFF. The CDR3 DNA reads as TGTGCCAGCAGCTTAAGAAGCCCGGGGGGCATCTACAATGAGCAGTTCTTC.

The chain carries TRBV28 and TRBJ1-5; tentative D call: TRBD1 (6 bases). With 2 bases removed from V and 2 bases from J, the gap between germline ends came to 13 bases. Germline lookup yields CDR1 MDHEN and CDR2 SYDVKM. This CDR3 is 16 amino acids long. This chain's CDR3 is CASSLGGAGRNQPQHF. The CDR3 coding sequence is TGTGCCAGCAGTTTAGGGGGGGCAGGGCGCAATCAGCCCCAGCATTTT.

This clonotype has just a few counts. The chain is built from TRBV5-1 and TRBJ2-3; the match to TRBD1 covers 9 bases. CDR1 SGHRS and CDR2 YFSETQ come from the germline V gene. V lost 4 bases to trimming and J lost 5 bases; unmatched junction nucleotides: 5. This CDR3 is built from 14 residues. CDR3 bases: TGCGCCAGCAGCGAGGGACAGGGTTTAGATACGCAGTATTTT. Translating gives CASSEGQGLDTQYF.

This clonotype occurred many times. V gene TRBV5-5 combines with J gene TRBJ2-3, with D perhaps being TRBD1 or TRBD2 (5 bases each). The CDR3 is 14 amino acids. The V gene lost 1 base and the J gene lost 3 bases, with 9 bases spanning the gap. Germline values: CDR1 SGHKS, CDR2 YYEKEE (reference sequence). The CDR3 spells CASSLQGATDTQYF. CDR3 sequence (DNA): TGTGCCAGCAGCTTGCAGGGAGCAACAGATACGCAGTATTTT.